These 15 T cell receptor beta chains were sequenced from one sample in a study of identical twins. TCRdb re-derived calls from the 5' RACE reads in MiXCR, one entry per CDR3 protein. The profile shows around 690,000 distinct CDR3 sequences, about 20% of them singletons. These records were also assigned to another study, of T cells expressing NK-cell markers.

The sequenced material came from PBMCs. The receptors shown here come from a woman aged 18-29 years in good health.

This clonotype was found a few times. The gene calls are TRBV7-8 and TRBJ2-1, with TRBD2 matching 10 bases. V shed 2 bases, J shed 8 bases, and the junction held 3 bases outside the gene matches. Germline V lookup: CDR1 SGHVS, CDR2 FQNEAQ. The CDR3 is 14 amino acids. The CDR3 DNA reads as TGTGCCAGCAGCTTACTAGCGGGGGCGGATGAGCAGTTCTTC. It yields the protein CASSLLAGADEQFF.

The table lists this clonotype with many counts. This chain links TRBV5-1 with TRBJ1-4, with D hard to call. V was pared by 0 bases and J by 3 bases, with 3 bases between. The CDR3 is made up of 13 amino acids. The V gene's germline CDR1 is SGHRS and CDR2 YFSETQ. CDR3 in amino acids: CASSLVANEKLFF. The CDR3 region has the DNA TGCGCCAGCAGCTTGGTCGCTAATGAAAAACTGTTTTTT.

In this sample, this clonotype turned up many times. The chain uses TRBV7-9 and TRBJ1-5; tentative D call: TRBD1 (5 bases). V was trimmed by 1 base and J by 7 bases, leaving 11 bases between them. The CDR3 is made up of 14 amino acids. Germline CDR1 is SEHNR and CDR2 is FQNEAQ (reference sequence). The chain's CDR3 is CASSLGRGWQPQHF. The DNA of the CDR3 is TGTGCCAGCAGCTTAGGGCGGGGCTGGCAGCCCCAGCATTTT.

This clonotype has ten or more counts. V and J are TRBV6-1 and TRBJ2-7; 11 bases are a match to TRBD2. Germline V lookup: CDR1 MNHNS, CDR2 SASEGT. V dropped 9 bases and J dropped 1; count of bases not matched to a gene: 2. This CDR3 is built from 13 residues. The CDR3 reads CASRTSGSYEQYF. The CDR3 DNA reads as TGTGCCAGTAGGACTAGCGGGTCCTACGAGCAGTACTTC.

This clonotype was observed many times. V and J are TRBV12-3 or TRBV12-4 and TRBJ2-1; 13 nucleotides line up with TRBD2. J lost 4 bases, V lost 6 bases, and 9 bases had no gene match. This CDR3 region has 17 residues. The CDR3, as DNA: TGTGCCAGCAGGCAGACTAGCGGGGGGATACATTACAATGAGCAGTTCTTC. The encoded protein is CASRQTSGGIHYNEQFF.

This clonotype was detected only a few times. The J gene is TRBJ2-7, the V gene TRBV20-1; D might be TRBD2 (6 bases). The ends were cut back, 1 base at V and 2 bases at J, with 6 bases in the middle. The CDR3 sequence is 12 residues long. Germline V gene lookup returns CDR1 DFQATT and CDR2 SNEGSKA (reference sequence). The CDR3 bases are TGCAGTGCTAGAGGCGGGACCTACGAGCAGTACTTC. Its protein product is CSARGGTYEQYF.

This chain's CDR3 is CASSSDRSNADTQYF. CDR3 sequence (DNA): TGTGCCAGCAGCTCCGACAGGAGTAACGCAGATACGCAGTATTTT. This chain joins TRBV7-2 and TRBJ2-3; D is perhaps TRBD1 (6 bases). V lost 4 bases to trimming and J lost 4 bases, with 15 bases between them. This CDR3 has 15 residues. From germline, CDR1 is SGHTA and CDR2 FQGNSA.

The CDR3 DNA reads TGTGCCAGCAGCTTAGTCAGAGCGGGGGGTCGGGTCCAAGAGACCCAGTACTTC. Translating it yields CASSLVRAGGRVQETQYF. The chain has TRBV11-2 and TRBJ2-5, with 9 bases matching TRBD2. The CDR3 extends over 18 amino acids. Germline V gene data show CDR1 as SGHAT and CDR2 as FQNNGV. Losses at the gene ends were 1 base for V and 1 base for J; bases not matched to a gene: 10.

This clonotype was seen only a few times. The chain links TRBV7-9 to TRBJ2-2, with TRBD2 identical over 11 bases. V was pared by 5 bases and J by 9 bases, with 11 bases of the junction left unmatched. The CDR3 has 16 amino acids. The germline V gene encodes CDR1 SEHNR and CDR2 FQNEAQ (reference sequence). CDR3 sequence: CASSPTSGGRGRELFF. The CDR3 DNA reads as TGTGCCAGCAGCCCCACTAGCGGGGGCCGTGGTAGGGAGCTGTTTTTT.

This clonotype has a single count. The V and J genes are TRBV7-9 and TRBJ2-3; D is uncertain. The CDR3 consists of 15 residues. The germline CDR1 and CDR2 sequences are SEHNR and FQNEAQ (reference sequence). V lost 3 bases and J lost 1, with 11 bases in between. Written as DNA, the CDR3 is TGTGCCAGCAGCTTCATAGCCCACGGCACAGATACGCAGTATTTT. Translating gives CASSFIAHGTDTQYF.

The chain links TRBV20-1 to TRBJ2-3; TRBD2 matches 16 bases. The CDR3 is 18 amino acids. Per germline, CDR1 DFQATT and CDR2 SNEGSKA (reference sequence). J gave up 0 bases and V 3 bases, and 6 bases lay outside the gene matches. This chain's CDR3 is CSASLGTSGGASTDTQYF. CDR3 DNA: TGCAGTGCTAGTCTCGGGACTAGCGGGGGGGCGAGCACAGATACGCAGTATTTT.

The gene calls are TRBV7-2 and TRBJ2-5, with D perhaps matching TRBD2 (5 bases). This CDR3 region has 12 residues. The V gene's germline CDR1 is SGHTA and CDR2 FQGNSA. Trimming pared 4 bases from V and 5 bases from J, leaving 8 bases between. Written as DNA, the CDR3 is TGTGCCAGCAGCTCCGGACTGGAGACCCAGTACTTC. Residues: CASSSGLETQYF.

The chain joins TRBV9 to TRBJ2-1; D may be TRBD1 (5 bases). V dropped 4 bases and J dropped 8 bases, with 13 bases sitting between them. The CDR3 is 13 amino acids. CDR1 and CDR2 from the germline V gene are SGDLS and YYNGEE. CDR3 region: CASSTDAGYEQFF. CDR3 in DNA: TGTGCCAGCAGCACTGATGCAGGGTATGAGCAGTTCTTC.

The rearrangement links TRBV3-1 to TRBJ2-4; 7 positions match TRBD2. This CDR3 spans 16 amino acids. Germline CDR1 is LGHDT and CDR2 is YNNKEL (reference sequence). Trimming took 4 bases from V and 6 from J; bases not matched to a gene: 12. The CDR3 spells CASSRRTTGGGNIQYF. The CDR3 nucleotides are TGTGCCAGCAGCCGTCGAACAACGGGAGGTGGAAACATTCAGTACTTC. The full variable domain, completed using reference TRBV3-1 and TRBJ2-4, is DTAVSQTPKYLVTQMGNDKSIKCEQNLGHDTMYWYKQDSKKFLKIMFSYNNKELIINETVPNRFSPKSPDKAHLNLHINSLELGDSAVYFCASSRRTTGGGNIQYFGAGTRLSVL.

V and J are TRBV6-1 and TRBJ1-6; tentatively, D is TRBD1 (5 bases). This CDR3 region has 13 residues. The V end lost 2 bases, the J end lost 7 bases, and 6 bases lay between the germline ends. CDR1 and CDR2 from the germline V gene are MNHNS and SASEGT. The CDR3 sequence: CASSETGNSPLHF. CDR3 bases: TGTGCCAGCAGTGAAACAGGAAATTCACCCCTCCACTTT.